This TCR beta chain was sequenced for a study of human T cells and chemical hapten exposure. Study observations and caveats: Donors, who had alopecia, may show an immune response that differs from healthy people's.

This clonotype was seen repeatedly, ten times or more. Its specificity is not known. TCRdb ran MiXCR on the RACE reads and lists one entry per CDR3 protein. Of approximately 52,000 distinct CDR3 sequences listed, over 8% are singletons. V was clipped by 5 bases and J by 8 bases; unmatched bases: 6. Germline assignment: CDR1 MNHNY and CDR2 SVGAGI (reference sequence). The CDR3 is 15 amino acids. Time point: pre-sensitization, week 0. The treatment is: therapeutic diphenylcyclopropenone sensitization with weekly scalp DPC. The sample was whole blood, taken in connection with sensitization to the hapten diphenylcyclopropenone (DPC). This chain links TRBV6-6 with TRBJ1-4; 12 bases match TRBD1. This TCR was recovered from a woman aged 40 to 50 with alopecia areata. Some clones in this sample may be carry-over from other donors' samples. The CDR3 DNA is TGTGCCAGCAGTCCCCGGGACAGGGGGCCGGAAAAACTGTTTTTT. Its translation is CASSPRDRGPEKLFF.